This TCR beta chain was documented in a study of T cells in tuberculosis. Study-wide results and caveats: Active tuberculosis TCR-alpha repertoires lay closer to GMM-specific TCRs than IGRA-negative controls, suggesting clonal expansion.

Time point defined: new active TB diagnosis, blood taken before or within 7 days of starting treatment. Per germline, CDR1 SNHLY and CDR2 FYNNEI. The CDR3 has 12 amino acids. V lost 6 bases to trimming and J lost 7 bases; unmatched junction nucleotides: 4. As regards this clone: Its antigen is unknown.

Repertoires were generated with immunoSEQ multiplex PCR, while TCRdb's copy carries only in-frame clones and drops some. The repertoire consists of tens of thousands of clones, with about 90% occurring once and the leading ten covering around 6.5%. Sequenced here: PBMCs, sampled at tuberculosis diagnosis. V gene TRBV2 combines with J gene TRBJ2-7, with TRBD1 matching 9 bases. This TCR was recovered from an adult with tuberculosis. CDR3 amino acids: CASRQGASEQYF. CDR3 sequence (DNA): TGTGCCAGCAGACAGGGGGCGAGTGAGCAGTACTTC. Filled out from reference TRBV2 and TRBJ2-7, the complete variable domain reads EPEVTQTPSHQVTQMGQEVILRCVPISNHLYFYWYRQILGQKVEFLVSFYNNEISEKSEIFDDQFSVERPDGSNFTLKIRSTKLEDSAMYFCASRQGASEQYFGPGTRLTVT.